A selection of T cell receptor beta chains follows, all from one sample in a study of blood T cell repertoires in COVID-19. This table comes from immunoSEQ multiplex PCR, and its TCRdb copy is limited to in-frame clones, with some not included. The table lists about 94,000 clones, around 74% of them singletons. The sample comprised peripheral blood. These receptors were collected from a man between 65 and 79 years old with COVID-19, enrolled during active disease. The CDR3 runs from the conserved cysteine through the conserved F or W. A D gene is named only where the DNA matches it firmly. Expanded clones get a size class; other rows say once, few or many, or leave the size out.

CDR3 DNA: TGTGCCAGCAGCTTAATGGGCCGAGCTGGTGAGCCCCAGCATTTT
CDR3 protein: CASSLMGRAGEPQHF
clone size: once
V gene: TRBV7-2
D gene: -
J gene: TRBJ1-5

CDR3 DNA: TGTGCCAGCAGTTACTCGAGGCATACAGGGGGTACTGAGCAGTTCTTC
CDR3 protein: CASSYSRHTGGTEQFF
clone size: once
V gene: TRBV6-2/TRBV6-3
D gene: TRBD1
J gene: TRBJ2-1

CDR3 DNA: TGTGCCAGCAGTACCCCAGCAGGGCTCTCTGGAAACACCATATATTTT
CDR3 protein: CASSTPAGLSGNTIYF
clone size: -
V gene: TRBV25-1
D gene: -
J gene: TRBJ1-3

CDR3 DNA: TGTGCCAGCAGCCAAACGATCAGCGAAACCTACAATGAGCAGTTCTTC
CDR3 protein: CASSQTISETYNEQFF
clone size: -
V gene: TRBV3-1/TRBV3-2
D gene: -
J gene: TRBJ2-1

CDR3 DNA: TGTGCCAGTAGCATAGCGGGAGACGTTTCCTACAATGAGCAGTTCTTC
CDR3 protein: CASSIAGDVSYNEQFF
clone size: -
V gene: TRBV19
D gene: TRBD2
J gene: TRBJ2-1

CDR3 DNA: TGTGCCAGCAGCTCCAGTTTACAGGGGGCGGCGGGCAATCAGCCCCAGCATTTT
CDR3 protein: CASSSSLQGAAGNQPQHF
clone size: -
V gene: TRBV3-1/TRBV3-2
D gene: TRBD1
J gene: TRBJ1-5

CDR3 DNA: TGTGCCAGCAGTCCGACTGATCTGGAGCAGTACTTC
CDR3 protein: CASSPTDLEQYF
clone size: -
V gene: TRBV6-2/TRBV6-3
D gene: -
J gene: TRBJ2-7

CDR3 DNA: TGTGCCAGCAGCTTAGGCGGACTAGCGGGAGTAGATGAGCAGTTCTTC
CDR3 protein: CASSLGGLAGVDEQFF
clone size: -
V gene: TRBV11-2
D gene: TRBD2
J gene: TRBJ2-1

CDR3 DNA: TGCAGTGCTAGTACACAGCTCACTGAAGCTTTCTTT
CDR3 protein: CSASTQLTEAFF
clone size: once
V gene: TRBV20-1
D gene: -
J gene: TRBJ1-1

CDR3 DNA: TGTGCCAGCAGCCCGGGACTAGCGGGAGGGTCTTTCGAGCAGTACTTC
CDR3 protein: CASSPGLAGGSFEQYF
clone size: few
V gene: TRBV7-9
D gene: TRBD2
J gene: TRBJ2-7

CDR3 DNA: TGTGCCAGCAGGCAGGGACAGATGAACACTGAAGCTTTCTTT
CDR3 protein: CASRQGQMNTEAFF
clone size: -
V gene: TRBV28
D gene: TRBD1
J gene: TRBJ1-1

CDR3 DNA: TGTGCCAGCTGCCCTAAAGAGACCCAGTACTTC
CDR3 protein: CASCPKETQYF
clone size: few
V gene: TRBV2
D gene: -
J gene: TRBJ2-5

CDR3 DNA: TGTGCCAGCAGTTTAAGGACAGGGACTGGAAACACCATATATTTT
CDR3 protein: CASSLRTGTGNTIYF
clone size: once
V gene: TRBV27
D gene: TRBD1
J gene: TRBJ1-3

CDR3 DNA: TGTGCCTGGAGAGGACATCCCTTATCACCCCTCCACTTT
CDR3 protein: CAWRGHPLSPLHF
clone size: -
V gene: TRBV30
D gene: -
J gene: TRBJ1-6

CDR3 DNA: TGTGCCAGCAGTCCGTCAGGTCCTCAGCCCCAGCATTTT
CDR3 protein: CASSPSGPQPQHF
clone size: -
V gene: TRBV6-4
D gene: -
J gene: TRBJ1-5

CDR3 DNA: TGTGCCAGCAGTCAATCCTCTGGGGCCAACGTCCTGACTTTC
CDR3 protein: CASSQSSGANVLTF
clone size: -
V gene: TRBV6-2/TRBV6-3
D gene: -
J gene: TRBJ2-6

CDR3 DNA: TGTGCCAGCAGCTTTCAGGGGGCGGAGACCCAGTACTTC
CDR3 protein: CASSFQGAETQYF
clone size: -
V gene: TRBV7-9
D gene: TRBD1
J gene: TRBJ2-5

CDR3 DNA: TGTGCCAGCAGCTTATGGGTTGGACTAGCGGCAGATACGCAGTATTTT
CDR3 protein: CASSLWVGLAADTQYF
clone size: -
V gene: TRBV7-2
D gene: TRBD2
J gene: TRBJ2-3

CDR3 DNA: TGCGCCAGCAGCTTCTCGAGGGTCGGGACTAGCGGGAGAGATACGCAGTATTTT
CDR3 protein: CASSFSRVGTSGRDTQYF
clone size: -
V gene: TRBV5-1
D gene: TRBD2
J gene: TRBJ2-3

CDR3 DNA: TGCGCCAGCAGCTGGACTAGCGGAGGTGGGGAGCTGTTTTTT
CDR3 protein: CASSWTSGGGELFF
clone size: many
V gene: TRBV5-1
D gene: TRBD2
J gene: TRBJ2-2

CDR3 DNA: TGTGCCAGCAGTTGGCCCACTCATAGCGGAGGGGAGCCAGATACGCAGTATTTT
CDR3 protein: CASSWPTHSGGEPDTQYF
clone size: -
V gene: TRBV28
D gene: -
J gene: TRBJ2-3

CDR3 DNA: TGTGCCAGCAGCCCGCCCGGACTAGCGGGAGGTTTCTCCTACAATGAGCAGTTCTTC
CDR3 protein: CASSPPGLAGGFSYNEQFF
clone size: -
V gene: TRBV5-6
D gene: TRBD2
J gene: TRBJ2-1

CDR3 DNA: TGTGCCAGCTTAAGTTCAGGATCTGACCCCAATCAGCCCCAGCATTTT
CDR3 protein: CASLSSGSDPNQPQHF
clone size: -
V gene: TRBV2
D gene: -
J gene: TRBJ1-5

CDR3 DNA: TGTGCCAGCAGCCTCCAGATCACCGGGGAGCTGTTTTTT
CDR3 protein: CASSLQITGELFF
clone size: -
V gene: TRBV14
D gene: -
J gene: TRBJ2-2

CDR3 DNA: TGCGCCAGCAGCTTCGACTCAGGGATCGGGCAGTTCTTC
CDR3 protein: CASSFDSGIGQFF
clone size: once
V gene: TRBV5-1
D gene: -
J gene: TRBJ2-1

CDR3 DNA: TGTGCCACCAGTGCGACTAGTTTGGGTGAGCAGTTCTTC
CDR3 protein: CATSATSLGEQFF
clone size: few
V gene: TRBV24-1
D gene: -
J gene: TRBJ2-1

CDR3 DNA: TGTGCCAGCAGTTTATGGGGTTCAGGGGCGAACACTGAAGCTTTCTTT
CDR3 protein: CASSLWGSGANTEAFF
clone size: few
V gene: TRBV28
D gene: -
J gene: TRBJ1-1

CDR3 DNA: TGTGCCAGCAGCCCCCTAGGACTAGCGGGACTGAATGAGCAGTTCTTC
CDR3 protein: CASSPLGLAGLNEQFF
clone size: -
V gene: TRBV7-9
D gene: TRBD2
J gene: TRBJ2-1

CDR3 DNA: TGTGCCAGCAGTTACCTAGGGGGTGCACCCCTCCACTTT
CDR3 protein: CASSYLGGAPLHF
clone size: -
V gene: TRBV6-5
D gene: -
J gene: TRBJ1-6

CDR3 DNA: TGCGCCAGCAGCGGGACTTTAGAGGGTGAAAAACTGTTTTTT
CDR3 protein: CASSGTLEGEKLFF
clone size: -
V gene: TRBV5-1
D gene: -
J gene: TRBJ1-4

CDR3 DNA: TGTGCCAGCAGCCAACCGGGACAGGGTTATGAAAAACTGTTTTTT
CDR3 protein: CASSQPGQGYEKLFF
clone size: -
V gene: TRBV3-1/TRBV3-2
D gene: TRBD1
J gene: TRBJ1-4

CDR3 DNA: TGTGCCAGTAGTACCCGGGAGCCCAACGGGGAGCTGTTTTTT
CDR3 protein: CASSTREPNGELFF
clone size: -
V gene: TRBV19
D gene: -
J gene: TRBJ2-2

CDR3 DNA: TGTGCCACCAGTGATGCCTCGACAGGGGGGAACAATGAGCAGTTCTTC
CDR3 protein: CATSDASTGGNNEQFF
clone size: -
V gene: TRBV24-1
D gene: TRBD1
J gene: TRBJ2-1

CDR3 DNA: TGTGCCAGCAGTTTATTGGGTCTAGCGGGGACTGGGACCAAAAACATTCAGTACTTC
CDR3 protein: CASSLLGLAGTGTKNIQYF
clone size: -
V gene: TRBV28
D gene: TRBD2
J gene: TRBJ2-4

CDR3 DNA: TGCGCCAGCAGCTTGGCGGGATCGTTTTCCGAGCAGTACTTC
CDR3 protein: CASSLAGSFSEQYF
clone size: -
V gene: TRBV5-1
D gene: -
J gene: TRBJ2-7

CDR3 DNA: TGTGCCAGCAGTGAAGCTCTAGCGGGAGGGCCCAAGGAGCAGTACTTC
CDR3 protein: CASSEALAGGPKEQYF
clone size: -
V gene: TRBV6-1
D gene: TRBD2
J gene: TRBJ2-7

CDR3 DNA: TGTGCCAGCAGTTACTCGATTCAGTACGAGCAGTACTTC
CDR3 protein: CASSYSIQYEQYF
clone size: many
V gene: TRBV6-2/TRBV6-3
D gene: -
J gene: TRBJ2-7

CDR3 DNA: TGTGCCTGGACTAGCGGGAGACAGGGAGATACGCAGTATTTT
CDR3 protein: CAWTSGRQGDTQYF
clone size: few
V gene: TRBV30
D gene: TRBD2
J gene: TRBJ2-3

CDR3 DNA: TGTGCCAGCAGTCCCCCGGGACTAGCTCCTATGAGGGATACGCAGTATTTT
CDR3 protein: CASSPPGLAPMRDTQYF
clone size: -
V gene: TRBV6-2/TRBV6-3
D gene: TRBD2
J gene: TRBJ2-3

CDR3 DNA: TGTGCCAGCAGCTCAGACCCAGGGGGCGCGGGGATTATATTTAATTCACCCCTCCACTTT
CDR3 protein: CASSSDPGGAGIIFNSPLHF
clone size: -
V gene: TRBV7-8
D gene: TRBD1
J gene: TRBJ1-6

CDR3 DNA: TGTGCCAGCAGGGGGACAGGGGGCATTGGTGAGACCCAGTACTTC
CDR3 protein: CASRGTGGIGETQYF
clone size: -
V gene: TRBV28
D gene: TRBD1
J gene: TRBJ2-5

CDR3 DNA: TGTGCCAGCAGTGCACAGGGTCAATCCCTAAATTCACCCCTCCACTTT
CDR3 protein: CASSAQGQSLNSPLHF
clone size: -
V gene: TRBV2
D gene: -
J gene: TRBJ1-6

CDR3 DNA: TGTGCCAGCAGCCCGGGACTAGCCACCCGGTTTTACACCGGGGAGCTGTTTTTT
CDR3 protein: CASSPGLATRFYTGELFF
clone size: -
V gene: TRBV14
D gene: TRBD2
J gene: TRBJ2-2

CDR3 DNA: TGTGCCAGCAGCCTACCCGGACAGGGAGGGGATGAAAAACTGTTTTTT
CDR3 protein: CASSLPGQGGDEKLFF
clone size: -
V gene: TRBV11-2
D gene: TRBD1
J gene: TRBJ1-4

CDR3 DNA: TGTGCCATCAGCCCCCGGGGTGTTGATGACATTCAGTACTTC
CDR3 protein: CAISPRGVDDIQYF
clone size: -
V gene: TRBV10-3
D gene: -
J gene: TRBJ2-4

CDR3 DNA: TGTGCCAGCAGCCAATCCCGGGGAGGGATACAAGAGACCCAGTACTTC
CDR3 protein: CASSQSRGGIQETQYF
clone size: once
V gene: TRBV16
D gene: TRBD2
J gene: TRBJ2-5

CDR3 DNA: TGTGCCAGTAGTATACTCGGGACGTCGGGAGGAGGGGATACGCAGTATTTT
CDR3 protein: CASSILGTSGGGDTQYF
clone size: few
V gene: TRBV19
D gene: TRBD2
J gene: TRBJ2-3

CDR3 DNA: TGTGCCAGCAGTGATCTGTACAGGGAATCCACTGAAGCTTTCTTT
CDR3 protein: CASSDLYRESTEAFF
clone size: -
V gene: TRBV25-1
D gene: -
J gene: TRBJ1-1

CDR3 DNA: TGTGCCAGCAGCTTAAGGTTGCATAGCCTGGCAACTAATGAAAAACTGTTTTTT
CDR3 protein: CASSLRLHSLATNEKLFF
clone size: -
V gene: TRBV11-2
D gene: -
J gene: TRBJ1-4

CDR3 DNA: TGCGCCAGCAGCTTCGGACAGGGGACAGATACGCAGTATTTT
CDR3 protein: CASSFGQGTDTQYF
clone size: -
V gene: TRBV5-1
D gene: TRBD1
J gene: TRBJ2-3

CDR3 DNA: TGTGCCAGCGGCCGACTAGGCAGCTACAATGAGCAGTTCTTC
CDR3 protein: CASGRLGSYNEQFF
clone size: -
V gene: TRBV7-8
D gene: -
J gene: TRBJ2-1

CDR3 DNA: TGTGCCAGCAGCACGGGACTAGCGGGAGCGGGGTGGGCAGATACGCAGTATTTT
CDR3 protein: CASSTGLAGAGWADTQYF
clone size: few
V gene: TRBV7-2
D gene: TRBD2
J gene: TRBJ2-3

CDR3 DNA: TGTGCCAGCAGCTCCCCTAGCGGGAGGACCTACAATGAGCAGTTCTTC
CDR3 protein: CASSSPSGRTYNEQFF
clone size: -
V gene: TRBV7-2
D gene: TRBD2
J gene: TRBJ2-1

CDR3 DNA: TGTGCCAGCAGCTTGGCCGGGGCGGGGAGCAATGAGCAGTTCTTC
CDR3 protein: CASSLAGAGSNEQFF
clone size: -
V gene: TRBV7-2
D gene: -
J gene: TRBJ2-1

CDR3 DNA: TGTGCCAGCAGCCCTACTTTTCTCTCTGAAGCTTTCTTT
CDR3 protein: CASSPTFLSEAFF
clone size: -
V gene: TRBV7-9
D gene: -
J gene: TRBJ1-1

CDR3 DNA: TGCGCCAGCAGCCAAGATGTGAGGGGGAACTATGGCTACACCTTC
CDR3 protein: CASSQDVRGNYGYTF
clone size: -
V gene: TRBV4-3
D gene: -
J gene: TRBJ1-2

CDR3 DNA: TGTGCCAGCAGCGTAGACATTAGCACAGATACGCAGTATTTT
CDR3 protein: CASSVDISTDTQYF
clone size: few
V gene: TRBV9
D gene: -
J gene: TRBJ2-3

CDR3 DNA: TGCGCCAGCAGCCAAGTTACAGGGGGGTGGGAGACCCAGTACTTC
CDR3 protein: CASSQVTGGWETQYF
clone size: -
V gene: TRBV4-1
D gene: TRBD1
J gene: TRBJ2-5

CDR3 DNA: TGTGCCAGCAGCGCACGTGAGCGGGAAAGCGAGCAGTACTTC
CDR3 protein: CASSARERESEQYF
clone size: -
V gene: TRBV9
D gene: TRBD2
J gene: TRBJ2-7